The 17 T cell receptor beta chains below all came from one sample that was sequenced in a study of vaccination effects on CD4 cells after COVID-19. Before sequencing took place, the ViraFEST assay used viral peptide pools to expand antigen-specific CD4+ T cells. The authors isolated CD4+ T cells after roughly 10 days of culture. Vaccine administered to participants consisted of two doses of either BNT162b2 or mRNA-1273. Data came from immunoSEQ multiplex PCR; TCRdb stores just in-frame clones and leaves some out. The table shows tens of thousands of clones, with around 80% occurring only once. These receptors' antigens are unknown. The sample was CD4+ T cells from PBMCs cultured with SARS-CoV-2 spike peptides, taken after COVID-19 vaccination. All receptors come from a human donor who received a COVID-19 vaccine. Some clones in this sample may be carry-over from other donors' samples.

This clone has just one count. V usage is TRBV9 and J usage is TRBJ2-1; TRBD2 agrees at 9 bases. CDR3 length: 15 residues. Trimming at V came to 3 bases and at J to 6 bases, leaving 7 bases not matched to a gene. Germline CDR1 and CDR2: SGDLS and YYNGEE. The CDR3 reads CASSGKTSGPNEQFF. CDR3 sequence (DNA): TGTGCCAGCAGCGGTAAGACTAGCGGTCCCAATGAGCAGTTCTTC.

The V and J genes are TRBV6-5 and TRBJ1-6; D unresolved. The CDR3 has 13 residues. The germline V and J ends were trimmed by 6 bases and 9 bases, with 12 bases remaining between them. CDR1 and CDR2 (germline): MNHEY, SVGAGI. CDR3: CASSLDGPSPLHF. The CDR3, as DNA: TGTGCCAGCAGCCTGGACGGGCCTTCACCCCTCCACTTT.

V is TRBV10-3 and J is TRBJ2-3; 10 bases map to TRBD2. J gave up 5 bases and V 5 bases, and 7 bases lay outside the gene matches. CDR3 length: 15 amino acids. Germline lookup yields CDR1 ENHRY and CDR2 SYGVKD. In DNA, the CDR3 is TGTGCCATCAGTCCTAGCGGGGGCCCCCAAGATACGCAGTATTTT. Encoded protein: CAISPSGGPQDTQYF.

This chain links TRBV5-1 with TRBJ2-6; D possibly corresponds to TRBD1 (6 bases). The CDR3 contains 15 residues. V was pared by 4 bases and J by 2 bases, with 10 bases between. Germline assignment: CDR1 SGHRS and CDR2 YFSETQ. The CDR3 protein is CASSPGEPGANVLTF. CDR3 in DNA: TGCGCCAGCAGCCCAGGGGAACCTGGGGCCAACGTCCTGACTTTC. Complete variable domain (other parts from reference TRBV5-1 and TRBJ2-6): KAGVTQTPRYLIKTRGQQVTLSCSPISGHRSVSWYQQTPGQGLQFLFEYFSETQRNKGNFPGRFSGRQFSNSRSEMNVSTLELGDSALYLCASSPGEPGANVLTFGAGSRLTVL.

This sequence joins TRBV5-1 and TRBJ2-1; 9 bases align to TRBD1. Germline CDR1 and CDR2: SGHRS and YFSETQ. V lost 0 bases, J lost 4 bases, and 5 bases stayed unmatched. The CDR3 has 16 residues. The CDR3 spells CASSLGAGQGYNEQFF. The CDR3 nucleotides are TGCGCCAGCAGCTTGGGGGCGGGACAGGGATACAATGAGCAGTTCTTC. Drawing the rest from reference TRBV5-1 and TRBJ2-1, the complete variable domain is KAGVTQTPRYLIKTRGQQVTLSCSPISGHRSVSWYQQTPGQGLQFLFEYFSETQRNKGNFPGRFSGRQFSNSRSEMNVSTLELGDSALYLCASSLGAGQGYNEQFFGPGTRLTVL.

V is TRBV6-6 and J is TRBJ1-5; D unclear. The ends were cut back, 5 bases at V and 7 bases at J, with 9 bases in the middle. The CDR3 sequence is 12 residues long. Germline lookup yields CDR1 MNHNY and CDR2 SVGAGI (reference sequence). Here the CDR3 reads CASSPPGQPQHF. For the CDR3, the DNA is TGTGCCAGCAGTCCCCCCGGGCAGCCCCAGCATTTT.

This clone showed up just once. This chain uses TRBV6-5 with TRBJ1-2; possibly TRBD1 for D (5 bases). This CDR3 is 13 amino acids long. Per germline, CDR1 MNHEY and CDR2 SVGAGI. The V end was cut by 5 bases, the J end by 1 base, with 8 bases between. The CDR3 sequence is CASSPQGNYGYTF. The CDR3 DNA reads TGTGCCAGCAGTCCCCAGGGTAACTATGGCTACACCTTC.

Written as DNA, the CDR3 is TGTGCCAGCAGCCCCTTCCAAGGGACAGGGGGCAACCTGAACACTGAAGCTTTCTTT. Residues: CASSPFQGTGGNLNTEAFF. J is TRBJ1-1 and V is TRBV9, with 12 bases fitting TRBD1. Losses at the gene ends were 4 bases for V and 0 bases for J; bases not matched to a gene: 13. The CDR3 contains 19 residues. Germline CDR1 is SGDLS and CDR2 is YYNGEE.

This chain connects TRBV5-1 to TRBJ2-5; the D gene could be TRBD1 or TRBD2 (5 bases each). This CDR3 is 15 amino acids long. CDR1 SGHRS and CDR2 YFSETQ come from the germline V gene. Trimming took 4 bases from V and 0 from J, leaving 13 bases between them. The CDR3 sequence is CASSPQGGYQETQYF. The CDR3 DNA reads TGCGCCAGCAGCCCTCAGGGCGGGTACCAAGAGACCCAGTACTTC.

DNA of the CDR3: TGTGCCAGCAGTGTACAGGGCGGGGGCACCGGGGAGCTGTTTTTT. Translated: CASSVQGGGTGELFF. The chain carries TRBV6-4 and TRBJ2-2, with a tentative D call TRBD2 (7 bases). V gave up 4 bases and J gave up 4 bases, with 13 bases separating them. CDR3 size: 15 residues. The germline gives CDR1 MRHNA, CDR2 SNTAGT.

The V gene is TRBV24-1, the J gene TRBJ2-5; 9 bases line up with TRBD2. The CDR3 is made up of 13 amino acids. The V gene end was trimmed by 6 bases and the J gene end by 4 bases; junction bases not matched to a gene: 2. Germline V CDR1 and CDR2: KGHDR, SFDVKD. The CDR3 DNA follows: TGTGCCACCAGTCCTAGCGGGGTAGAGACCCAGTACTTC. Encoded protein: CATSPSGVETQYF.

This chain uses TRBV27 with TRBJ1-5; 7 nucleotides align to TRBD1. The CDR3 loop spans 16 amino acids. Unmatched junction bases numbered 5, after V lost 1 base and J lost 2 bases. CDR1 MNHEY and CDR2 SMNVEV come from the germline V gene (reference sequence). The CDR3 reads CASSLLGGWGNQPQHF. Here the CDR3 DNA reads TGTGCCAGCAGTTTATTAGGGGGCTGGGGCAATCAGCCCCAGCATTTT.

About this clone itself: The germline gene is not matched at one end of the junction; a read error may be the cause. The sample carries other DNA sequences with the same CDR3. The V call is TRBV6-1, the J call TRBJ1-3, with D maybe TRBD1 (5 bases). The germline V gene has CDR1 MNHNS and CDR2 SASEGT. This CDR3 comprises 16 residues. CDR3 DNA sequence: TGCGCCAGCAGTGAAGCGTATGCAGGGTCTGGAAACACCATATATTTT. This sequence encodes CASSEAYAGSGNTIYF.

This clone was counted a few times. V gene TRBV2 combines with J gene TRBJ1-2; unclear D gene. CDR1 is SNHLY, CDR2 FYNNEI, per germline. V lost 6 bases to trimming and J lost 8 bases, with 7 bases between them. The CDR3 consists of 10 residues. The CDR3 DNA is TGTGCCAGCAGCGTAACAGGCTACACCTTC. Residues: CASSVTGYTF. Looking up the rest from reference TRBV2 and TRBJ1-2 gives the full variable domain: EPEVTQTPSHQVTQMGQEVILRCVPISNHLYFYWYRQILGQKVEFLVSFYNNEISEKSEIFDDQFSVERPDGSNFTLKIRSTKLEDSAMYFCASSVTGYTFGSGTRLTVV.

The genes are TRBV2 and TRBJ2-7; possibly TRBD2 for D (6 bases). The ends were cut back, 2 bases at V and 6 bases at J, with 11 bases in the middle. The CDR3 extends over 13 amino acids. Germline CDR1 SNHLY, CDR2 FYNNEI. CDR3 DNA sequence: TGTGCCAGCAGTGAAAGGACTATCGTCGAGCAGTACGTC. Translation: CASSERTIVEQYV.

The genes are TRBV3-1 (or the pseudogene TRBV3-2) and TRBJ1-1; the match to TRBD1 covers 8 bases. The CDR3 is 15 amino acids. CDR1 is LGHDT and CDR2 is YNNKEL in the germline V gene (reference sequence). Trimming took 6 bases from V and 4 from J; bases not matched to a gene: 10. The CDR3 loop reads CASSPAWTGRTEAFF. The CDR3 DNA sequence: TGTGCCAGCAGTCCTGCCTGGACAGGGCGCACTGAAGCTTTCTTT.

This clone was found a few times. The chain employs TRBV2 and TRBJ1-2, with 7 bases lining up with TRBD1. This CDR3 has 13 amino acids. Germline CDR1 and CDR2: SNHLY and FYNNEI. With 0 bases clipped from V and 7 bases from J, the junction kept 2 bases outside the gene matches. The CDR3 coding sequence is TGTGCCAGCAGTGAAGCCAACAGGGGTGGCTACACCTTC. It yields the protein CASSEANRGGYTF.